The rows below give T cell receptor beta chains drawn from one sample of a study of blood T cell repertoires in COVID-19. The method was immunoSEQ multiplex PCR; TCRdb's version includes in-frame clones alone and lacks a portion of them. The data show 110,000 to 150,000 clones, about 89% seen once. Sequencing used peripheral blood. These receptor sequences come from a man in his sixties with active or convalescent COVID-19. The CDR3 runs from the conserved cysteine through the conserved F or W. The order of the fields is D gene, V gene, clone size, J gene, CDR3 protein, CDR3 DNA. D genes are given only for firm matches. A row's size may be missing; if present it is once, few, many or a size class.

NA	TRBV3-1/TRBV3-2	NA	TRBJ1-2	CASSQGAINYGYTF	TGTGCCAGCAGCCAAGGGGCCATAAACTATGGCTACACCTTC
NA	TRBV7-6	once	TRBJ1-2	CASSPTGNYGYTF	TGTGCCAGCAGCCCTACAGGGAACTATGGCTACACCTTC
TRBD1	TRBV5-4	NA	TRBJ1-1	CASSLQGAVTEAFF	TGTGCCAGCAGCTTACAGGGGGCAGTCACTGAAGCTTTCTTT
NA	TRBV19	NA	TRBJ2-7	CASSRGFSYEQYF	TGTGCCAGTAGTAGAGGTTTCTCCTACGAGCAGTACTTC
TRBD2	TRBV7-9	NA	TRBJ2-2	CASSPNSGGARTGELFF	TGTGCCAGCAGCCCGAACAGCGGGGGGGCACGGACCGGGGAGCTGTTTTTT
TRBD1	TRBV2	NA	TRBJ1-5	CASTLSGGGNQPQHF	TGTGCCAGCACCCTCTCAGGGGGCGGCAATCAGCCCCAGCATTTT
TRBD1	TRBV6-5	NA	TRBJ1-6	CASSWDRGPDSPLHF	TGTGCCAGCAGCTGGGACAGGGGGCCAGATTCACCCCTCCACTTT
TRBD1	TRBV30	NA	TRBJ1-1	CAWRRDRWDTEAFF	TGTGCCTGGAGAAGGGACAGATGGGACACTGAAGCTTTCTTT
TRBD2	TRBV28	NA	TRBJ2-7	CASGPVGREGDEQYF	TGTGCCAGCGGCCCCGTGGGGCGGGAGGGTGACGAGCAGTACTTC
NA	TRBV7-6	NA	TRBJ2-2	CASSSRGTGELFF	TGTGCCAGCAGCTCTCGGGGCACCGGGGAGCTGTTTTTT
NA	TRBV20-1	NA	TRBJ1-2	CSASLGSSGYGYTF	TGCAGTGCTAGTCTGGGCTCCAGCGGCTATGGCTACACCTTC
TRBD1	TRBV2	NA	TRBJ2-7	CASSRPGQGYEQYF	TGTGCCAGCAGTCGACCGGGACAGGGCTACGAGCAGTACTTC
NA	TRBV5-1	NA	TRBJ2-7	CASSPQSENLGQYF	TGCGCCAGCAGCCCCCAATCGGAGAACCTAGGGCAGTACTTC
TRBD2	TRBV7-2	NA	TRBJ2-7	CASRVAGVHEQYF	TGTGCCAGCAGGGTAGCGGGAGTCCACGAGCAGTACTTC
NA	TRBV18	NA	TRBJ2-2	CASSPIRSSGELFF	TGTGCCAGCTCACCTATACGGTCCTCCGGGGAGCTGTTTTTT